This T cell receptor (beta chain) was sequenced in a study of monozygotic twins with inflammatory bowel disease (dated by TCRdb to about 2019). General notes on the study: In total, around 28 monozygotic twin pairs made up the full study: 19 Danish pairs, all IBD-discordant, plus nine German pairs, of which four were IBD-concordant and five were IBD-discordant. The search for disease-associated traits relied mainly on comparing IBD patients with their genetically identical healthy co-twins within discordant pairs. Each individual had, on average, about 151 000 unique TCRalpha sequences and 181 000 unique TCRbeta sequences available for analysis.

From each donor, an approximately 2.3 ml peripheral blood sample was collected into PAXgene tubes and kept at -80 degrees C. Without any T cell sorting, total RNA was extracted from whole blood using the PAXgene blood miRNA kit on an automated QIAcube. Peripheral blood from monozygotic twin pairs, either concordant or discordant for inflammatory bowel disease, underwent deep TCRalpha and TCRbeta repertoire profiling that used unique molecular barcoding. Smoking habits were recorded for all twin pairs, with individuals classified as current, former or never smokers. The library was prepared using 5' RACE. Each TCR library was prepared from 3,000 to 4,000 ng of total RNA. For each sample, cDNA was synthesized in eight separate reactions using SMARTScribe reverse transcriptase. During cDNA synthesis, template switching introduced unique molecular identifiers that contained a 6-nucleotide sample barcode. TCRalpha and TCRbeta cDNA was amplified in two nested PCRs of 16 and 9 cycles, and bead purification was carried out after each PCR. Before amplification, the cDNA was treated with uracil DNA-glycosylase and purified using the QIAquick PCR purification kit. In the second PCR, Illumina TruSeq-compatible adapters and sample-specific barcodes were added. TapeStation and Qubit were used to check library quality and concentration, and around 5 ng of each library went into the pool. Sequencing of pooled libraries was carried out on an Illumina HiSeq2500 single-index Rapid Run using 2 x 100 bp reads and custom sequencing primers. Per the source publication's procedure: PCR and sequencing errors were corrected by UMI-based consensus assembly using MiGEC version 1.2.6. MiXCR version 2.1.1 was used for V(D)J alignment, clonotype assembly and CDR3 extraction. Gene usage, clonotype sharing and MAIT/NKT TCR abundance were normalised by analysing the top 1000, 10 000 and 20 000 clonotypes per sample. Diversity was computed as the inverse Simpson index with the vegan R package after downsampling to 27 000 UMIs. Paired Mann-Whitney U tests were applied to discordant twin pairs, and Benjamini-Hochberg correction was used for multiple testing. The reads underwent TCRdb reprocessing, giving one record for each CDR3 protein sequence and no DNA. The V and J calls shown here were made by TCRdb, not taken from the authors' results. The data table for this sample lists 300,000 to 400,000 distinct CDR3 sequences. The ten most abundant clones make up around 2% of the sample.

The germline V gene yields KGHSH for CDR1 and LQKENI for CDR2. The CDR3 spans 13 residues, from the cysteine through the phenylalanine. There is no recorded DNA. Of note for this clonotype: Its specific antigen is unknown.

What the research found in general, with its limitations: Concordant and discordant twins showed no difference in repertoire similarity, possibly because of limited statistical power. Differing immunosuppressive treatments among patients may have added background noise and inter-individual variability to the repertoires. Compared with healthy twins, IBD patients shared fewer clonotypes with other individuals, and the difference was most pronounced in patients with signs of disease activity. Measured by the inverse Simpson index, TCRbeta repertoire diversity was lower in IBD patients than in their healthy co-twins. The analysis was unable to tell apart different T cell subtypes. The results gave no support for a single strong signal or clonotype linked to IBD.

The specimen was blood. This TCR came from a human donor with ulcerative colitis or Crohn's disease, or a healthy co-twin of an affected twin (not recorded which). The sequence is built from TRBV18 and TRBJ1-1. For the CDR3, the sequence is CASSGKADTEAFF. The CDR3, completed at both ends by the reference TRBV18 and TRBJ1-1 genes, gives the full variable domain NAGVMQNPRHLVRRRGQEARLRCSPMKGHSHVYWYRQLPEEGLKFMVYLQKENIIDESGMPKERFSAEFPKEGPSILRIQQVVRGDSAAYFCASSGKADTEAFFGQGTRLTVV.